This paragraph covers one T cell receptor (beta chain) sequence. In the authors' methods: For nucleated cells, counts were estimated from reference gene primer amplification. The data were produced by immunoSEQ multiplex PCR, yet TCRdb's version contains in-frame clones alone and is incomplete. The DNA was the basis for D and trimming; V, J and clone size are from that table. The sample lists about 210,000 clones, approximately 80% occurring once. This record comes from a study of blood T cell repertoires in COVID-19. Germline V gives CDR1 SGHTA, CDR2 FQGNSA. Trimming took off 5 bases at V and 4 bases at J, with 17 bases between the two ends. This CDR3 is 15 amino acids long. Participants were placed into cohorts based on the clinical history they reported.

The TCR comes from a man in his thirties or forties with acute COVID-19. The chain has TRBV7-2 and TRBJ1-2; tentatively, D is TRBD1 (6 bases). Material: PBMCs or T cells enriched from blood (not recorded which). The CDR3 nucleotides are TGTGCCAGCAGCATCTATCTGACAGGATTCTATGGCTACACCTTC. Translation gives CASSIYLTGFYGYTF.